This T cell receptor (beta chain) derives from a study of identical twins. Study-wide findings and caveats: The authors noted that invariant MAIT and iNKT cells could partly confound zero-insertion analyses.

Template switching added a universal primer site; cDNA carried unique molecular identifiers. TCRdb re-derived calls from the 5' RACE reads in MiXCR, one entry per CDR3 protein. The table lists 460,000 or so distinct CDR3 sequences, approximately 15% of them singletons. Healthy Caucasians supplied all donations. A remark on this clonotype: The antigen remains undetermined. A single base separates this from a much larger clone, so it may be a read error.

These data are also associated with another study on yellow fever vaccine responses in identical twins.

This TCR derives from a woman under 30 in good health. Sequenced: CD4+ T cells sorted from blood.

The CDR3 protein is CASSQDPETQYF. The CDR3 coding sequence is TGTGCCAGCAGCCAAGATCCGGAGACCCAGTACTTC. J is TRBJ2-5 and V is TRBV3-1; D is unresolved. Germline lookup yields CDR1 LGHDT and CDR2 YNNKEL (reference sequence). This CDR3 contains 12 residues. V dropped 0 bases and J dropped 5 bases, with 4 bases sitting between them.